This T cell receptor (beta chain) was sequenced in a study of CD8 T cells in ankylosing spondylitis. Whole-study results and caveats: Eight highly homologous variants formed a TCR beta motif that appeared characteristic of ankylosing spondylitis blood. Significant enrichment of disease-linked clones was reportedly seen in matched ankylosing spondylitis synovial fluid. Peripheral blood samples showed relatively rare disease-linked clones, and these clones were CD8+.

TCRdb re-called the 5' RACE reads with MiXCR, one entry per CDR3 protein. The sample carries 800,000 to 900,000 distinct CDR3 sequences, about 12% recorded once. This clonotype has more than one count but fewer than ten. Its target is not known. The V segment lost 5 bases and the J segment 14 bases; nucleotides outside the gene matches: 9. Per germline, CDR1 SGHTA and CDR2 FQGNSA. The CDR3 covers 13 residues. The clonotype originates from a male donor with ankylosing spondylitis. The material sequenced was blood, either unsorted or a sorted T cell fraction (not recorded which). The V and J genes are TRBV7-2 and TRBJ2-1; 10 positions agree with TRBD1. The chain's CDR3 is CASSPPGQGSEFF. The DNA of the CDR3 is TGTGCCAGCAGCCCCCCGGGACAGGGGTCGGAGTTCTTC.